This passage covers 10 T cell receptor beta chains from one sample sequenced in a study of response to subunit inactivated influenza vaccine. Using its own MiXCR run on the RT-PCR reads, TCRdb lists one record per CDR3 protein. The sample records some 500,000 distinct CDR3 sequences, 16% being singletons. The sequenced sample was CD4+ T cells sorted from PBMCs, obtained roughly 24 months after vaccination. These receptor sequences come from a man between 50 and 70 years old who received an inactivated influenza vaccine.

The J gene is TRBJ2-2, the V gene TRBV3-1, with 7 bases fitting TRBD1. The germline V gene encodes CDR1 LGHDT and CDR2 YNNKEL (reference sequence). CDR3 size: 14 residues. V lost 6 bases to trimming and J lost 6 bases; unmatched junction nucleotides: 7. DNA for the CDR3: TGTGCCAGCAGAAAGACAGGGTTCGCCGGGGAGCTGTTTTTT. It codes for CASRKTGFAGELFF. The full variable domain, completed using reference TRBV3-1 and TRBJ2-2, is DTAVSQTPKYLVTQMGNDKSIKCEQNLGHDTMYWYKQDSKKFLKIMFSYNNKELIINETVPNRFSPKSPDKAHLNLHINSLELGDSAVYFCASRKTGFAGELFFGEGSRLTVL.

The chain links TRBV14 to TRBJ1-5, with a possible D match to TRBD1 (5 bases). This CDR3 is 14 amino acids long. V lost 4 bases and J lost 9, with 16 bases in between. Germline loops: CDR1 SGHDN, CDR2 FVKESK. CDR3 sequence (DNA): TGTGCCAGCAGCCTCGGGGGGAGCGGGCTGCCCCAGCATTTT. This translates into CASSLGGSGLPQHF.

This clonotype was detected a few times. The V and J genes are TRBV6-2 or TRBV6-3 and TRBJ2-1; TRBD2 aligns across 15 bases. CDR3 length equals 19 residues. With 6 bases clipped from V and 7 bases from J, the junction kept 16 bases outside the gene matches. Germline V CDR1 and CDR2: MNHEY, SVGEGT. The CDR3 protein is CASRGSGLAGGLGRNEQFF. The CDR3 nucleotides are TGTGCCAGCAGGGGATCGGGACTAGCGGGGGGCTTGGGGCGAAATGAGCAGTTCTTC.

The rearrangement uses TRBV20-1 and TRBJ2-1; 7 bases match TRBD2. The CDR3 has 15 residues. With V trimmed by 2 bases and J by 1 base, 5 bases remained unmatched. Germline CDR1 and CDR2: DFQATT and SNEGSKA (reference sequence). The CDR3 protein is CSARRLAVSYNEQFF. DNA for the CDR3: TGCAGTGCTAGAAGGCTAGCGGTATCCTACAATGAGCAGTTCTTC.

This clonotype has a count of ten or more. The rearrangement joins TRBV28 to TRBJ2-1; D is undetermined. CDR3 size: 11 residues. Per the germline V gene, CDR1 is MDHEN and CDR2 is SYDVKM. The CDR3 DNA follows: TGTGCGGGGTCTAAACTGAATGAGCAGTTCTTC. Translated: CAGSKLNEQFF.

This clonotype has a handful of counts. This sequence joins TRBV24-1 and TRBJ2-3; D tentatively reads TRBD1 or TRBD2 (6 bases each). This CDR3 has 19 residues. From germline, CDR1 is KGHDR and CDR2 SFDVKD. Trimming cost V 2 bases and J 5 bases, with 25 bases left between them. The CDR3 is CATSDSSWSRGDRGDTQYF. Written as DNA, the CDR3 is TGTGCCACCAGTGATTCGTCGTGGAGTAGGGGGGATCGAGGAGATACGCAGTATTTT.

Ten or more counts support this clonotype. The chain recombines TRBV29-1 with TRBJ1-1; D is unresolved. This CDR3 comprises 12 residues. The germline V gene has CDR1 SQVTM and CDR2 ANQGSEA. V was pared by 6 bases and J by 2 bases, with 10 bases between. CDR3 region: CSVSPTNTEAFF. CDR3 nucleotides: TGCAGCGTCTCACCCACTAACACTGAAGCTTTCTTT.

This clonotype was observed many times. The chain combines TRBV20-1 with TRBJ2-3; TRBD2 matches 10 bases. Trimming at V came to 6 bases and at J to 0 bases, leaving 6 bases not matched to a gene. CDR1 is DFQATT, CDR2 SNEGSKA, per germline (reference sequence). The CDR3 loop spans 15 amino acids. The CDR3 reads CSATRTSGSTDTQYF. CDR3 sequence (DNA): TGCAGTGCCACCCGGACTAGCGGAAGCACAGATACGCAGTATTTT.

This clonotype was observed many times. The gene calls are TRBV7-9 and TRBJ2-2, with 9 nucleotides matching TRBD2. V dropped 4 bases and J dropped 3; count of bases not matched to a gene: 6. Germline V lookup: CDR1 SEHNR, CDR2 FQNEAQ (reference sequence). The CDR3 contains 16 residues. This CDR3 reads CASSYSGGDYTGELFF. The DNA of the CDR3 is TGTGCCAGCAGCTATAGCGGGGGAGATTACACCGGGGAGCTGTTTTTT.

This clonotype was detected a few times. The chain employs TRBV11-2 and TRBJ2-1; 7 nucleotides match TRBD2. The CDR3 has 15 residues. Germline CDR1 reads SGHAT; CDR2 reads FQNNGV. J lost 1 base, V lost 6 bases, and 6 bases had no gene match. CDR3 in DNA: TGTGCCAGCAGTGTAACGGGAGGTTCCTACAATGAGCAGTTCTTC. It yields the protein CASSVTGGSYNEQFF.